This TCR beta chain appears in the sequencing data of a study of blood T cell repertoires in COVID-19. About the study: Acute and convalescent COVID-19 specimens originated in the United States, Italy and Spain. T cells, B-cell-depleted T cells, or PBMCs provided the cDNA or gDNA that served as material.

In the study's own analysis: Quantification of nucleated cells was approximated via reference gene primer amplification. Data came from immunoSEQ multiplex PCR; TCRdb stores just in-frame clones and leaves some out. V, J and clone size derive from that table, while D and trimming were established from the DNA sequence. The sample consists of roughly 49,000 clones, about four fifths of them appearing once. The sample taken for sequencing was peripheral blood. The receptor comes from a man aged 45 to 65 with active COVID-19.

In DNA form, the CDR3 reads TGTGCCAGCAGCAGTTTCGACAGGGTTGCTGAAGCTTTCTTT. This gives the protein CASSSFDRVAEAFF. V is TRBV5-4 and J is TRBJ1-1; the match to TRBD1 covers 7 bases. The CDR3 runs 14 residues. Per germline, CDR1 SGHNT and CDR2 YYREEE (reference sequence). The trim removed 4 bases at V and 6 bases at J, leaving 9 bases unmatched.